This paragraph reports one T cell receptor (beta chain). This entry comes from a study of shared T cell receptors in the human thymus. Looked up from germline, CDR1 is SGHAT and CDR2 is FQNNGV. V was pared by 5 bases and J by 5 bases, with 3 bases between. This CDR3 region has 11 residues. Clones were read by immunoSEQ multiplex PCR, and TCRdb kept only the in-frame ones, dropping some. The sample contains approximately 760,000 clones, 80% to 90% of which appear only once. These data were also filed under a second study, of human thymus T cells. That work states: The donors were infants in Finland with congenital heart defects, otherwise immunologically healthy. Thymus was obtained from resections taken during corrective heart surgery. Both thymic and peripheral blood repertoires showed apparently biased V and J usage.

This TCR was recovered from a girl less than two years old with a congenital heart defect. Material: thymocytes. The chain is built from TRBV11-2 and TRBJ2-2, with unresolved D. CDR3 in amino acids: CASSLTGELFF. The CDR3 DNA reads as TGTGCCAGCAGCCTTACCGGGGAGCTGTTTTTT.